Each of the 23 T cell receptor beta chains below was sequenced from the same sample in a study of Ad26.COV2.S vaccination and SARS-CoV-2 variants. Sequenced by immunoSEQ multiplex PCR; TCRdb stores in-frame clones only, minus some. The sample yields around 320,000 clones, approximately 80% seen once. Treatment reported: around 19 received Ad26.COV2.S at low or high dose, single or two shots; roughly five received placebo; per-sample allocation not given. The samples were gathered on day 63 after the first injection of vaccine or placebo. The material sequenced was peripheral blood, taken in a trial of Ad26.COV2.S vaccine versus placebo. These receptors originate from a person between 18 and 59 years old who received the Ad26.COV2.S COVID-19 vaccine or a placebo.

The chain couples TRBV4-1 to TRBJ1-6, with 7 bases lining up with TRBD1. The CDR3 runs to 14 residues. CDR1 MGHRA and CDR2 YSYEKL come from the germline V gene. With 4 bases clipped from V and 10 bases from J, the junction kept 7 bases outside the gene matches. The CDR3 is CASSPRQGGSPLHF. The CDR3, as DNA: TGCGCCAGCAGCCCCAGACAGGGAGGCTCACCCCTCCACTTT.

The gene calls are TRBV28 and TRBJ2-3, with no clear D. The CDR3 runs 12 residues. Germline lookup yields CDR1 MDHEN and CDR2 SYDVKM. With 3 bases removed from V and 6 bases from J, the gap between germline ends came to 7 bases. The DNA of the CDR3 is TGTGCCAGCAGTTTGCCCCCCGATACGCAGTATTTT. This gives the protein CASSLPPDTQYF.

V gene TRBV9 combines with J gene TRBJ1-1, with 9 bases fitting TRBD1. V shed 3 bases and J 5 bases; nucleotides not matched to a gene: 8. This CDR3 region has 15 residues. Germline V gene data show CDR1 as SGDLS and CDR2 as YYNGEE. The CDR3 reads CASSALGQGITEAFF. CDR3 sequence (DNA): TGTGCCAGCAGCGCCCTCGGACAGGGGATAACTGAAGCTTTCTTT.

V and J are TRBV5-6 and TRBJ1-1, with 10 bases identical to TRBD1. This CDR3 spans 16 amino acids. Germline CDR1 and CDR2: SGHDT and YYEEEE. Trimming took 5 bases from V and 0 from J; bases not matched to a gene: 7. The CDR3 sequence is CASSLPGQGMNTEAFF. In DNA form, the CDR3 reads TGTGCCAGCAGTCTACCGGGACAGGGGATGAACACTGAAGCTTTCTTT.

The gene calls are TRBV7-2 and TRBJ2-3, with 8 bases that match TRBD2. CDR3 length: 14 residues. Trimming removed 8 bases from V and 2 bases from J; junction bases left unmatched: 6. Germline values: CDR1 SGHTA, CDR2 FQGNSA. CDR3 in DNA: TGTGCCAGCCCGCGGGGGGCGAACACAGATACGCAGTATTTT. The encoded protein is CASPRGANTDTQYF.

The chain is built from TRBV7-8 and TRBJ1-1; 7 nucleotides agree with TRBD1. V was pared by 1 base and J by 1 base, with 9 bases of the junction left unmatched. The CDR3 loop spans 17 amino acids. Per the germline V gene, CDR1 is SGHVS and CDR2 is FQNEAQ. In DNA form, the CDR3 reads TGTGCCAGCAGCTTAGAAACCACAGGGGTGAGGAACACTGAAGCTTTCTTT. Amino acid sequence: CASSLETTGVRNTEAFF.

This chain joins TRBV30 and TRBJ2-3; unclear D gene. The V and J ends lost 2 bases and 4 bases respectively, with 4 bases between them. The V gene's germline CDR1 is GTSNPN and CDR2 SVGIG (reference sequence). The CDR3 has 11 residues. The CDR3 DNA follows: TGTGCCTGGAGTCCGGCAGATACGCAGTATTTT. It specifies CAWSPADTQYF.

This chain links TRBV2 with TRBJ2-1, with TRBD2 identical over 14 bases. V shed 5 bases, J shed 2 bases, and the junction held 2 bases outside the gene matches. Germline CDR1 and CDR2: SNHLY and FYNNEI. CDR3 length: 16 residues. The CDR3 spells CASSWTSGGTYNEQFF. The CDR3 nucleotides read TGTGCCAGCAGTTGGACTAGCGGGGGGACCTACAATGAGCAGTTCTTC.

The chain employs TRBV13 and TRBJ2-5; 8 nucleotides line up with TRBD1. Germline CDR1 PRHDT, CDR2 FYEKMQ (reference sequence). There are 14 residues in the CDR3. V lost 4 bases to trimming and J lost 2 bases; unmatched junction nucleotides: 3. The CDR3 nucleotides read TGTGCCAGCAGCTCGCGGACAGGGCAAGAGACCCAGTACTTC. It codes for CASSSRTGQETQYF. The entire variable domain, with the rest obtained from reference TRBV13 and TRBJ2-5, is as follows: AAGVIQSPRHLIKEKRETATLKCYPIPRHDTVYWYQQGPGQDPQFLISFYEKMQSDKGSIPDRFSAQQFSDYHSELNMSSLELGDSALYFCASSSRTGQETQYFGPGTRLLVL.

This sequence joins TRBV7-2 and TRBJ2-2; D is undetermined. CDR3 length: 15 amino acids. Trimming stripped 2 bases from V and 4 bases from J, with 11 bases between. Germline-derived CDR1 and CDR2 are SGHTA and FQGNSA. The CDR3 loop is CASSLLLLGTGELFF. The CDR3 DNA reads as TGTGCCAGCAGCTTATTACTGTTGGGCACCGGGGAGCTGTTTTTT.

The V and J genes are TRBV3-1 (or the pseudogene TRBV3-2) and TRBJ1-5, with D possibly being TRBD1 (5 bases). Per germline, CDR1 LGHDT and CDR2 YNNKEL (reference sequence). Trimming left V 1 base short and J 2 bases short, with 6 bases between. This CDR3 spans 14 amino acids. The DNA of the CDR3 is TGTGCCAGCAGCCAAGGCAGGGGCAATCAGCCCCAGCATTTT. Its protein is CASSQGRGNQPQHF.

The chain carries TRBV30 and TRBJ2-5; no definite D call. Trimming removed 0 bases from V and 2 bases from J, with 7 bases in between. This CDR3 contains 13 residues. Looked up from germline, CDR1 is GTSNPN and CDR2 is SVGIG (reference sequence). CDR3 nucleotides: TGTGCCTGGAGTGTCGGGCGGCAAGAGACCCAGTACTTC. This gives the protein CAWSVGRQETQYF. Combining the CDR3 with reference TRBV30 and TRBJ2-5 gives the whole variable domain SQTIHQWPATLVQPVGSPLSLECTVEGTSNPNLYWYRQAAGRGLQLLFYSVGIGQISSEVPQNLSASRPQDRQFILSSKKLLLSDSGFYLCAWSVGRQETQYFGPGTRLLVL.

This chain connects TRBV11-3 to TRBJ1-3; D is unresolved. Trimming shortened V by 6 bases and J by 6 bases, and 15 bases separated the two germline ends. CDR3 size: 14 residues. CDR1 and CDR2 from the germline V gene are SGHNT and YENEEA. The CDR3, as DNA: TGTGCCAGCAGGGCACAGACGGGAGTAAACACCATATATTTT. It encodes CASRAQTGVNTIYF.

Concerning this clone itself: Germline is not matched at one junction end, which may reflect a read error. The gene calls are TRBV6-1 and TRBJ1-5; no clear D. This CDR3 contains 14 residues. Germline values: CDR1 MNHNS, CDR2 SASEGT. The CDR3 spells CASREGFLNQPQHF. CDR3 DNA sequence: TGTGCCAGCAGAGAAGGGTTCCTTAATCAGCCCCAGCATTTT.

This clone was counted between two and nine times. The J gene is TRBJ2-2, the V gene TRBV27; no clear D gene. CDR3 length: 12 residues. Trimming left V 5 bases short and J 1 base short, with 2 bases between. Germline V gene sequence: CDR1 MNHEY, CDR2 SMNVEV (reference sequence). The CDR3 DNA follows: TGTGCCAGCAGTCGGAACACCGGGGAGCTGTTTTTT. It codes for CASSRNTGELFF.

The chain has TRBV5-5 and TRBJ1-2, with D hard to call. This CDR3 has 15 amino acids. From germline, CDR1 is SGHKS and CDR2 YYEKEE (reference sequence). The germline V and J ends were trimmed by 0 bases and 6 bases, with 15 bases remaining between them. In nucleotides, the CDR3 is TGTGCCAGCAGCTTGGGTGGCAGCAGGACTCATGGCTACACCTTC. Encoded protein: CASSLGGSRTHGYTF.

This sequence joins TRBV3-1 (or the pseudogene TRBV3-2) and TRBJ2-5; D is perhaps TRBD1 or TRBD2 (5 bases each). The germline gives CDR1 LGHDT, CDR2 YNNKEL (reference sequence). V lost 4 bases, J lost 2 bases, and 20 bases lay in between. The CDR3 contains 17 residues. The CDR3 nucleotides are TGTGCCAGCAGCCCGGGGACCACCCTGATTCCGCAAGAGACCCAGTACTTC. Protein: CASSPGTTLIPQETQYF.

In nucleotides, the CDR3 is TGTGCCAGCAAGTCAGTTCGGGAGCAGTTCTTC. It is translated as CASKSVREQFF. The chain has TRBV6-5 and TRBJ2-1; D gene ambiguous. The CDR3 totals 11 residues. Per the germline V gene, CDR1 is MNHEY and CDR2 is SVGAGI. V lost 7 bases to trimming and J lost 10 bases, with 11 bases between them.

The chain uses TRBV10-1 and TRBJ1-1; D remains ambiguous. Germline CDR1 is WNHNN and CDR2 is SYGVQD (reference sequence). The CDR3 extends over 13 amino acids. Trimming cost V 4 bases and J 1 base, with 7 bases left between them. The CDR3 is CASSVSRNTEAFF. The CDR3, as DNA: TGCGCCAGCAGTGTCTCCCGGAACACTGAAGCTTTCTTT.

V usage is TRBV27 and J usage is TRBJ1-1; D unclear. Trimming removed 6 bases from V and 1 base from J, with 12 bases in between. This CDR3 contains 14 residues. Germline V gene data show CDR1 as MNHEY and CDR2 as SMNVEV (reference sequence). CDR3 amino acids: CASSLFRTNTEAFF. The CDR3 DNA reads TGTGCCAGCAGCCTTTTTAGGACGAACACTGAAGCTTTCTTT.

The chain recombines TRBV19 with TRBJ2-7; TRBD1 matches at 10 bases. CDR1 and CDR2 from the germline V gene are LNHDA and SQIVND (reference sequence). Trimming removed 4 bases from V and 4 bases from J; junction bases left unmatched: 4. This CDR3 has 14 amino acids. CDR3 sequence: CASSTRQGAYEQYF. As DNA, the CDR3 is TGTGCCAGTAGTACCCGACAGGGGGCGTACGAGCAGTACTTC.

In its sample, this clone was seen once. The J gene is TRBJ2-2, the V gene TRBV19; D is undetermined. Trimming cost V 6 bases and J 2 bases, with 19 bases left between them. CDR1 is LNHDA, CDR2 SQIVND, per germline (reference sequence). This CDR3 region has 17 residues. The CDR3 loop is CASSIQGPMVNTGELFF. CDR3 nucleotide sequence: TGTGCCAGTAGCATACAAGGACCCATGGTCAACACCGGGGAGCTGTTTTTT.

This sequence joins TRBV11-2 and TRBJ2-2; 7 bases are shared with TRBD1. This CDR3 spans 17 amino acids. Trimming cost V 0 bases and J 4 bases; bases outside gene matches: 8. Germline-derived CDR1 and CDR2 are SGHAT and FQNNGV. The CDR3 region is CASSLDDRVVITGELFF. The CDR3 DNA reads as TGTGCCAGCAGCTTAGATGACAGGGTCGTTATCACCGGGGAGCTGTTTTTT.